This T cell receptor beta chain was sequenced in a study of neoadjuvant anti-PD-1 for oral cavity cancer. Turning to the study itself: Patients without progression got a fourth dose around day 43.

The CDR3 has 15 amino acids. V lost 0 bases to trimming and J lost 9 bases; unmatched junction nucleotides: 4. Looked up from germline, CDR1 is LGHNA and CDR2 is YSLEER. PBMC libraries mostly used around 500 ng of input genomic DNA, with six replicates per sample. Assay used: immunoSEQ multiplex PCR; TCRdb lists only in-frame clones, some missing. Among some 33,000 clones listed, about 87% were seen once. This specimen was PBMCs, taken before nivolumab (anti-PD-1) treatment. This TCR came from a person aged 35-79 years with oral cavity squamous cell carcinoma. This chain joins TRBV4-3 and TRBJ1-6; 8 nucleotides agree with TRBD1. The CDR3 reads CASSQDPDRGSPLHF. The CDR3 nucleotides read TGCGCCAGCAGCCAAGATCCCGACAGGGGTTCACCCCTCCACTTT.